This TCR beta chain was documented in a study of metastatic and nonmetastatic thyroid tumors. Patients had received no treatment of any kind before thyroid surgery. V was clipped by 5 bases and J by 7 bases, with 17 bases between them. Germline V CDR1 and CDR2: MNHNS, SASEGT. There are 14 residues in the CDR3. This clone turned up a few times. Under the authors' procedure: CDR3 differences across clinicopathological groups were used to build a distant-metastasis classifier for papillary thyroid cancer. TCRdb recomputed clones from the PCR reads via MiXCR. The V and J calls were not made by the authors but by TCRdb's processing. The sample lists some 20,000 clones; roughly 22% were seen once.

The chain couples TRBV6-1 to TRBJ1-2; the D is unclear. This sequence was found in a female donor with papillary thyroid cancer or a benign thyroid nodule (not recorded which). Some clones in this sample may be carry-over from other donors' samples. Material for sequencing was tumor tissue. The CDR3 DNA reads TGTGCCAGCAGTTCGATGGGAAGCGAGAGTGGCTACACCTTC. This sequence encodes CASSSMGSESGYTF.